Listed here are 25 T cell receptor beta chains from one sample, sequenced in a study of blood T cell repertoires in COVID-19. TCRdb's copy holds only in-frame clones and misses some; the assay was immunoSEQ multiplex PCR. Of over 250,000 clones in the sample, around 85% were seen once. What was sequenced was peripheral blood. These receptors were collected from a man in his fifties or sixties with active or convalescent COVID-19.

This clone has a single count. The chain joins TRBV7-2 to TRBJ2-5; possibly TRBD1 for D (6 bases). Germline V lookup: CDR1 SGHTA, CDR2 FQGNSA. Trimming cost V 5 bases and J 4 bases, with 14 bases left between them. This CDR3 is built from 14 residues. The CDR3 protein is CASSPKTGIETQYF. The CDR3 DNA is TGTGCCAGCAGCCCCAAAACAGGGATAGAGACCCAGTACTTC.

The CDR3 nucleotides read TGTGCCAGCTCACCGCTAGCGGCTTACAATGAGCAGTTCTTC. Protein: CASSPLAAYNEQFF. The V and J genes are TRBV18 and TRBJ2-1; 7 bases are shared with TRBD2. V shed 3 bases and J 4 bases; nucleotides not matched to a gene: 3. This CDR3 has 14 amino acids. The germline V gene has CDR1 KGHSH and CDR2 LQKENI.

This rearrangement joins TRBV10-3 to TRBJ2-3, with D possibly TRBD2 on 6 matching bases. Germline lookup yields CDR1 ENHRY and CDR2 SYGVKD. Trimming left V 9 bases short and J 4 bases short, with 20 bases between. The CDR3 runs to 15 residues. Written as DNA, the CDR3 is TGTGCCATACAAAAGGACTACACGGGGGCAGATACGCAGTATTTT. Residues: CAIQKDYTGADTQYF.

This chain connects TRBV10-3 to TRBJ2-7, with D possibly being TRBD1 (5 bases). Germline CDR1 is ENHRY and CDR2 is SYGVKD. V lost 6 bases, J lost 1 base, and 7 bases lay in between. The CDR3 sequence is 12 residues long. This CDR3 is CAISRQSYEQYF. CDR3 coding DNA: TGTGCCATCAGCCGACAGTCCTACGAGCAGTACTTC.

This clone was recorded once. This chain uses TRBV5-1 with TRBJ1-2; D might be TRBD1 (5 bases). V gave up 0 bases and J gave up 4 bases, with 19 bases separating them. Germline V gene sequence: CDR1 SGHRS, CDR2 YFSETQ. This CDR3 is built from 17 residues. CDR3 region: CASSLEGSRGEGYGYTF. The DNA of the CDR3 is TGCGCCAGCAGCTTGGAAGGGAGCCGGGGGGAGGGCTATGGCTACACCTTC.

The genes are TRBV15 and TRBJ2-7; no clear D. Trimming removed 0 bases at V and 4 bases at J, with 4 bases between. Germline CDR1 and CDR2: LNHNV and YYDKDF (reference sequence). The CDR3 contains 12 residues. CDR3 sequence (DNA): TGTGCCACCAGCAGAGATCTATACGAGCAGTACTTC. Translating it yields CATSRDLYEQYF.

J is TRBJ1-2 and V is TRBV4-1; possible D gene TRBD1, 5 bases. The germline CDR1 and CDR2 sequences are MGHRA and YSYEKL. V was pared by 5 bases and J by 4 bases, with 11 bases between. The CDR3 covers 13 residues. Here the CDR3 DNA reads TGCGCCAGCAGCAGAGACAGCCGCTATGGCTACACCTTC. Its translation is CASSRDSRYGYTF.

The genes are TRBV18 and TRBJ1-1; the match to TRBD1 covers 8 bases. Germline values: CDR1 KGHSH, CDR2 LQKENI. The CDR3 runs to 13 residues. With 4 bases clipped from V and 3 bases from J, the junction kept 1 base outside the gene matches. CDR3 nucleotides: TGTGCCAGCTCACTGGACAGGGACACTGAAGCTTTCTTT. It specifies CASSLDRDTEAFF.

This rearrangement joins TRBV6-2 or TRBV6-3 to TRBJ1-2, with D unclear. Trimming left V 3 bases short and J 3 bases short, with 8 bases between. CDR1 is MNHEY and CDR2 is SVGEGT in the germline V gene. The CDR3 loop spans 13 amino acids. The CDR3 loop is CASSYNSDYGYTF. The CDR3 DNA reads as TGTGCCAGCAGTTATAATAGTGACTATGGCTACACCTTC.

The chain is built from TRBV10-2 and TRBJ1-6; D is unresolved. The V and J ends lost 5 bases and 14 bases respectively, with 10 bases between them. The germline V gene encodes CDR1 WSHSY and CDR2 SAAADI. CDR3 length: 11 residues. As DNA, the CDR3 is TGCGCCAGCAGTACTGACATTACCCTCCACTTT. This codes for CASSTDITLHF.

The chain recombines TRBV4-2 with TRBJ1-5, with TRBD1 matching over 8 bases. V was pared by 4 bases and J by 4 bases, with 6 bases of the junction left unmatched. Germline CDR1 is LGHNA and CDR2 is YNFKEQ. This CDR3 is built from 15 residues. Written as DNA, the CDR3 is TGTGCCAGCAGCCCGACAGGGGAGGCAAATCAGCCCCAGCATTTT. Protein sequence: CASSPTGEANQPQHF.

This clone was observed a handful of times. The chain is built from TRBV7-2 and TRBJ1-2; no clear D. The V gene's germline CDR1 is SGHTA and CDR2 FQGNSA. Between the trimmed V and J ends, which lost 1 base and 6 bases, there was a span of 9 bases. The CDR3 totals 13 residues. The CDR3 DNA sequence: TGTGCCAGCAGCTTAGGGGGAGGGAATGGCTACACCTTC. Its translation is CASSLGGGNGYTF.

The chain employs TRBV10-3 and TRBJ2-1, with 8 bases matching TRBD1. This CDR3 is built from 15 residues. Germline CDR1 reads ENHRY; CDR2 reads SYGVKD. J was trimmed by 1 base and V by 5 bases; bases with no gene match: 4. CDR3 sequence: CAISRTGQSYNEQFF. CDR3 nucleotide sequence: TGTGCCATCAGTCGGACAGGGCAGTCCTACAATGAGCAGTTCTTC.

The chain employs TRBV29-1 and TRBJ2-5; 7 nucleotides agree with TRBD2. V dropped 1 base and J dropped 3; count of bases not matched to a gene: 11. The CDR3 has 16 residues. Germline-derived CDR1 and CDR2 are SQVTM and ANQGSEA. In DNA form, the CDR3 reads TGCAGCGTTGAAGGTGGAGGTGGGCTAGCGGAAGAGACCCAGTACTTC. The encoded protein is CSVEGGGGLAEETQYF.

The CDR3 sequence is CASSGQPGLNTEAFF. The CDR3 nucleotides read TGTGCCAGCAGTGGTCAACCGGGGTTGAACACTGAAGCTTTCTTT. The chain couples TRBV27 to TRBJ1-1; D not resolved. Germline CDR1 reads MNHEY; CDR2 reads SMNVEV (reference sequence). Deletions cut 5 bases from V and 0 bases from J, with 13 bases between. This CDR3 has 15 residues.

The rearrangement links TRBV6-2 or TRBV6-3 to TRBJ1-2, with TRBD1 matching 9 bases. The V gene's germline CDR1 is MNHEY and CDR2 SVGEGT. The J segment lost 4 bases and the V segment lost 2 bases, leaving 8 bases of the junction unmatched. The CDR3 extends over 16 amino acids. CDR3 amino acids: CASSYVRTGAVYGYTF. In DNA form, the CDR3 reads TGTGCCAGCAGTTACGTCCGGACAGGGGCGGTCTATGGCTACACCTTC.

The V and J genes are TRBV24-1 and TRBJ2-6; perhaps TRBD2 as D (7 bases). The CDR3 is 17 amino acids. Per germline, CDR1 KGHDR and CDR2 SFDVKD. V was shortened by 5 bases and J by 0 bases, with 13 bases between the two germline ends. The CDR3 loop reads CATSGRGGASGANVLTF. CDR3 in DNA: TGTGCCACCAGTGGCCGAGGGGGGGCCTCTGGGGCCAACGTCCTGACTTTC.

V and J are TRBV7-8 and TRBJ1-5, with 9 bases fitting TRBD1. The V gene end was trimmed by 4 bases and the J gene end by 8 bases; junction bases not matched to a gene: 9. The CDR3 contains 15 residues. Germline loops: CDR1 SGHVS, CDR2 FQNEAQ. The CDR3 coding sequence is TGTGCCAGCAGCTCCCGGGACAGGGCGAGTAAGCCCCAGCATTTT. It yields the protein CASSSRDRASKPQHF.

The chain recombines TRBV5-6 with TRBJ2-3, with D perhaps TRBD2 (5 bases). V was pared by 0 bases and J by 2 bases, with 16 bases between. From germline, CDR1 is SGHDT and CDR2 YYEEEE. The CDR3 contains 17 residues. The CDR3 reads CASSLVVGLQSTDTQYF. The CDR3 nucleotides are TGTGCCAGCAGCTTGGTGGTTGGACTCCAGTCCACAGATACGCAGTATTTT. Full variable domain (remainder filled in from reference TRBV5-6 and TRBJ2-3): DAGVTQSPTHLIKTRGQQVTLRCSPKSGHDTVSWYQQALGQGPQFIFQYYEEEERQRGNFPDRFSGHQFPNYSSELNVNALLLGDSALYLCASSLVVGLQSTDTQYFGPGTRLTVL.

This chain uses TRBV5-6 with TRBJ1-1; no definite D call. Germline V gene sequence: CDR1 SGHDT, CDR2 YYEEEE. This CDR3 has 13 amino acids. The V end lost 1 base, the J end lost 6 bases, and 10 bases lay between the germline ends. In nucleotides, the CDR3 is TGTGCCAGCAGCTTGCCGAGGGTTCCTGAAGCTTTCTTT. Amino acid sequence: CASSLPRVPEAFF.

The V call is TRBV11-2, the J call TRBJ1-4; 7 nucleotides align to TRBD1. The CDR3 runs to 15 residues. Trimming took 5 bases from V and 7 from J; bases not matched to a gene: 10. Germline CDR1 SGHAT, CDR2 FQNNGV. Here the CDR3 reads CASSVRQGLAEKLFF. The DNA of the CDR3 is TGTGCCAGCAGCGTCCGACAGGGTTTAGCTGAAAAACTGTTTTTT. Combining the CDR3 with reference TRBV11-2 and TRBJ1-4 gives the whole variable domain EAGVAQSPRYKIIEKRQSVAFWCNPISGHATLYWYQQILGQGPKLLIQFQNNGVVDDSQLPKDRFSAERLKGVDSTLKIQPAKLEDSAVYLCASSVRQGLAEKLFFGSGTQLSVL.

The chain joins TRBV24-1 to TRBJ2-1, with 8 bases lining up with TRBD2. Germline CDR1 reads KGHDR; CDR2 reads SFDVKD. The CDR3 length is 16 residues. The V segment lost 4 bases and the J segment 6 bases; nucleotides outside the gene matches: 10. The DNA for the CDR3 is TGTGCCACCAGTGAACCCGGGACTAGTCCCGTCAATGAGCAGTTCTTC. Its translation: CATSEPGTSPVNEQFF.

The chain joins TRBV20-1 to TRBJ2-3; TRBD2 is a possible D gene (7 bases). Germline V gene sequence: CDR1 DFQATT, CDR2 SNEGSKA (reference sequence). This CDR3 comprises 11 residues. CDR3 DNA sequence: TGCCTCATGCGGGGGCCAGATACGCAGTATTTT. Translating it yields CLMRGPDTQYF.

The chain links TRBV5-6 to TRBJ1-3; the D gene is possibly TRBD1 (6 bases). This CDR3 contains 16 residues. Germline lookup yields CDR1 SGHDT and CDR2 YYEEEE. V lost 0 bases and J 0 bases, leaving 10 bases between the germline ends. CDR3 residues: CASSLELQGSGNTIYF. The CDR3 DNA reads TGTGCCAGCAGCTTGGAACTACAGGGCTCTGGAAACACCATATATTTT.

This clone was seen a handful of times. The DNA for the CDR3 is TGTGCCATCGGGAGGGGGGACACCGGGGAGCTGTTTTTT. Its translation: CAIGRGDTGELFF. The chain couples TRBV10-3 to TRBJ2-2; tentative D call: TRBD2 (7 bases). Per germline, CDR1 ENHRY and CDR2 SYGVKD. V lost 8 bases, J lost 3 bases, and 10 bases lay in between. The CDR3 totals 13 residues.